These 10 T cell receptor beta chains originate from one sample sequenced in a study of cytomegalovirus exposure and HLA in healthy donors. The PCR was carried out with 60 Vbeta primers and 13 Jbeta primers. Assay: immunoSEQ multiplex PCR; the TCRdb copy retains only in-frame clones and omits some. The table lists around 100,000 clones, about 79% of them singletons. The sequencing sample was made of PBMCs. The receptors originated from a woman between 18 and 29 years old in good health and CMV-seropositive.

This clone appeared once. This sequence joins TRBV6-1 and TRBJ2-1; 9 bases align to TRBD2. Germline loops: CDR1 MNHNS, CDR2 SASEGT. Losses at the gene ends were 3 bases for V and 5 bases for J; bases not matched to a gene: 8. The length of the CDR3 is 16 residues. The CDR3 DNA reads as TGTGCCAGCAGTGAGCGTTGGTTAGCGGGGGACAATGAGCAGTTCTTC. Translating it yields CASSERWLAGDNEQFF.

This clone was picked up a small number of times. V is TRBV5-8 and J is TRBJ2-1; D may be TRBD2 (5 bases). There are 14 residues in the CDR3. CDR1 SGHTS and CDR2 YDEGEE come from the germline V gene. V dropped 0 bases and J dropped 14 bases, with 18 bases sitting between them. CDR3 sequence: CASSLVPFASSKFF. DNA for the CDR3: TGTGCCAGCAGCTTGGTCCCTTTCGCGTCTAGCAAGTTCTTC.

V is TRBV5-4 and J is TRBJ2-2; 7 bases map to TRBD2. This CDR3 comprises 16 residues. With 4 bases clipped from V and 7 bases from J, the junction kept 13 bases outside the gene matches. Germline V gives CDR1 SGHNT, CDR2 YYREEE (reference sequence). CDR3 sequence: CASSAWGEGRDGELFF. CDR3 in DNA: TGTGCCAGCAGCGCCTGGGGGGAGGGCCGAGACGGGGAGCTGTTTTTT. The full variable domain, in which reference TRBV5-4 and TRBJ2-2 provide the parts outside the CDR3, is ETGVTQSPTHLIKTRGQQVTLRCSSQSGHNTVSWYQQALGQGPQFIFQYYREEENGRGNFPPRFSGLQFPNYSSELNVNALELDDSALYLCASSAWGEGRDGELFFGEGSRLTVL.

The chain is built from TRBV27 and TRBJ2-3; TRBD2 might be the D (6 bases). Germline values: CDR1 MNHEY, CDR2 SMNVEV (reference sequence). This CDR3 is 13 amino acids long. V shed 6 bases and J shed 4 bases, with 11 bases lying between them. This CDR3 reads CASSPTRADTQYF. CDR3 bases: TGTGCCAGCAGCCCGACTAGAGCAGATACGCAGTATTTT.

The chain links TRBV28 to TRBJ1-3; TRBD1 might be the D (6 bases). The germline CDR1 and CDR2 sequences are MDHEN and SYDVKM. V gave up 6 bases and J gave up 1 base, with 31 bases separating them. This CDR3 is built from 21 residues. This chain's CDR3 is CASSEGGDKGLFSSSGNTIYF. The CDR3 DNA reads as TGTGCCAGCAGCGAAGGGGGGGACAAGGGACTATTTAGTAGTTCTGGAAACACCATATATTTT.

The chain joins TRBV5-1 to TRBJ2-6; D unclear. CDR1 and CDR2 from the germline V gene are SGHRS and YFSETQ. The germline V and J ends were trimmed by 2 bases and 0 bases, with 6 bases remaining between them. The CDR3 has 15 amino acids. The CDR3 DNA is TGCGCCAGCAGCTTAGCCCCCTCTGGGGCCAACGTCCTGACTTTC. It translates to CASSLAPSGANVLTF. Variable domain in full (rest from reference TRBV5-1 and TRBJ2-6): KAGVTQTPRYLIKTRGQQVTLSCSPISGHRSVSWYQQTPGQGLQFLFEYFSETQRNKGNFPGRFSGRQFSNSRSEMNVSTLELGDSALYLCASSLAPSGANVLTFGAGSRLTVL.

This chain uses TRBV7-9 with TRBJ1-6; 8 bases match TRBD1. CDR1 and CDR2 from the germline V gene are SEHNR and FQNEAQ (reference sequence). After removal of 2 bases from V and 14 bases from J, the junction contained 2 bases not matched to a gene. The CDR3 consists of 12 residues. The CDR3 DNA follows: TGTGCCAGCAGCTTAAAGACAGGGGCCCTCCACTTT. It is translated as CASSLKTGALHF.

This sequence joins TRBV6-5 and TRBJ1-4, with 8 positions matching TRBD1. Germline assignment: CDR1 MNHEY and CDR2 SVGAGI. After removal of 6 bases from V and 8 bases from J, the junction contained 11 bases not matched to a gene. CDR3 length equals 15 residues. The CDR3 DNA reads TGTGCCAGCAGCCAAAAGACGTACAGGGGGGAAAAACTGTTTTTT. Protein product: CASSQKTYRGEKLFF.

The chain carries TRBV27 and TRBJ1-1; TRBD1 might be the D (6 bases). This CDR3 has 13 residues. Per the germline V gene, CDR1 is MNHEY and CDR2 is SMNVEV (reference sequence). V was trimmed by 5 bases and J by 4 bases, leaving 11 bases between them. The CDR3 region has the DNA TGTGCCAGCAGTCAGGGGTGGTTCACTGAAGCTTTCTTT. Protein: CASSQGWFTEAFF.

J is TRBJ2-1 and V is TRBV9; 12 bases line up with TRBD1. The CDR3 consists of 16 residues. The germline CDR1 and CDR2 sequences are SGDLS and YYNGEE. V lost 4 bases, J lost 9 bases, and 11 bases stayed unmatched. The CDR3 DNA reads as TGTGCCAGCAGCACGGGCCCCGGGACAGGGGGCGGTGAGCAGTTCTTC. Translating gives CASSTGPGTGGGEQFF. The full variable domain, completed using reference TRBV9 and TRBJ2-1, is DSGVTQTPKHLITATGQRVTLRCSPRSGDLSVYWYQQSLDQGLQFLIQYYNGEERAKGNILERFSAQQFPDLHSELNLSSLELGDSALYFCASSTGPGTGGGEQFFGPGTRLTVL.